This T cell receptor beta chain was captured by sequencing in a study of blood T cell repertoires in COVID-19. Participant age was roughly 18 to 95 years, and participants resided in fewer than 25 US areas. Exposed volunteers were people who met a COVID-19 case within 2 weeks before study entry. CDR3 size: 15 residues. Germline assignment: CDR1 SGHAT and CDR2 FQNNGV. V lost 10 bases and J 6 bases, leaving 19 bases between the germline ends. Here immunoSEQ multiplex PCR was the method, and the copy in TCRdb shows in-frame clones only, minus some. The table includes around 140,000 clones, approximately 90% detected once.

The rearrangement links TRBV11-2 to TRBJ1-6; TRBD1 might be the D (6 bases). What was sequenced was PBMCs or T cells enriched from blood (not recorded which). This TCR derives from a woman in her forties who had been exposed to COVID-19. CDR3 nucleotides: TGTGCCACTCAGAGGGGGGGACAAGTTAATTCACCCCTCCACTTT. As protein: CATQRGGQVNSPLHF.